Below, 21 T cell receptor beta chains from the same sample are listed, as sequenced in a study of blood T cell repertoires in COVID-19. Here immunoSEQ multiplex PCR was the method, and the copy in TCRdb shows in-frame clones only, minus some. The data show 100,000 or so clones, around four fifths seen once. Sequencing input: peripheral blood. Receptors were obtained from a man aged 45-60 years with active or convalescent COVID-19.

The chain joins TRBV27 to TRBJ2-3; D is possibly TRBD2 (6 bases). CDR1 and CDR2 from the germline V gene are MNHEY and SMNVEV (reference sequence). The CDR3 contains 15 residues. The V and J ends lost 6 bases and 6 bases respectively, with 19 bases between them. CDR3 amino acids: CASSPGRRQGDTQYF. In DNA, the CDR3 is TGTGCCAGCAGCCCAGGGAGGCGGCAAGGGGATACGCAGTATTTT.

The J gene is TRBJ1-5, the V gene TRBV5-8, with a weak D call TRBD1 (5 bases). Trimming shortened V by 7 bases and J by 0 bases, and 11 bases separated the two germline ends. Germline CDR1 and CDR2: SGHTS and YDEGEE. This CDR3 has 14 residues. As DNA, the CDR3 is TGTGCCAGCGGGGCCAGCCATAGCAATCAGCCCCAGCATTTT. Protein product: CASGASHSNQPQHF.

This chain uses TRBV30 with TRBJ2-3, with TRBD1 matching 12 bases. With V trimmed by 2 bases and J by 5 bases, 2 bases remained unmatched. Germline CDR1 GTSNPN, CDR2 SVGIG (reference sequence). The CDR3 contains 14 residues. The CDR3 DNA follows: TGTGCCTGGAGTCGGGACAGGGGGCTAGATACGCAGTATTTT. It specifies CAWSRDRGLDTQYF.

The chain uses TRBV7-2 and TRBJ2-3; possible D gene TRBD1, 6 bases. The ends were cut back, 4 bases at V and 6 bases at J, with 11 bases in the middle. Germline V gives CDR1 SGHTA, CDR2 FQGNSA. The CDR3 consists of 13 residues. DNA of the CDR3: TGTGCCAGCAGCTCAACAGGGTGGGATACGCAGTATTTT. This codes for CASSSTGWDTQYF.

This clone has just one count. V is TRBV5-1 and J is TRBJ2-7; 13 bases agree with TRBD2. The V gene end was trimmed by 0 bases and the J gene end by 2 bases; junction bases not matched to a gene: 2. CDR3 length: 16 amino acids. Germline V CDR1 and CDR2: SGHRS, YFSETQ. The CDR3 is CASSLEGTSGAYEQYF. CDR3 nucleotide sequence: TGCGCCAGCAGCTTGGAAGGGACTAGCGGGGCCTACGAGCAGTACTTC.

In this sample, this clone turned up a few times. V and J are TRBV11-3 and TRBJ2-7; 7 bases agree with TRBD1. V dropped 1 base and J dropped 5; count of bases not matched to a gene: 5. This CDR3 is 14 amino acids long. Germline values: CDR1 SGHNT, CDR2 YENEEA. CDR3 sequence (DNA): TGTGCCAGCAGCTTAGGACAGGGTTACGACGAGCAGTACTTC. It translates to CASSLGQGYDEQYF.

The chain joins TRBV14 to TRBJ1-1, with D tentatively TRBD1 (5 bases). V lost 0 bases to trimming and J lost 3 bases, with 14 bases between them. The CDR3 runs 16 residues. Germline V CDR1 and CDR2: SGHDN, FVKESK. The CDR3 DNA follows: TGTGCCAGCAGCCAAGAAAGGGGCAGGCATGACACTGAAGCTTTCTTT. Protein: CASSQERGRHDTEAFF.

The gene calls are TRBV28 and TRBJ2-7, with 16 bases aligning to TRBD2. The CDR3 totals 17 residues. From germline, CDR1 is MDHEN and CDR2 SYDVKM. J was trimmed by 5 bases and V by 4 bases; bases with no gene match: 8. CDR3 sequence (DNA): TGTGCCAGCAGTTCTCCCGGGACTAGCGGGAGGGCCGACGAGCAGTACTTC. Its translation: CASSSPGTSGRADEQYF.

V gene TRBV6-4 combines with J gene TRBJ1-1, with 9 bases matching TRBD1. Germline values: CDR1 MRHNA, CDR2 SNTAGT. Trimming at V came to 3 bases and at J to 8 bases, leaving 4 bases not matched to a gene. The CDR3 totals 13 residues. The chain's CDR3 is CASSEHRGLEAFF. In DNA, the CDR3 is TGTGCCAGCAGTGAACACAGGGGGCTAGAAGCTTTCTTT.

The gene calls are TRBV29-1 and TRBJ1-1, with 7 bases lining up with TRBD1. The germline CDR1 and CDR2 sequences are SQVTM and ANQGSEA. V dropped 7 bases and J dropped 5; count of bases not matched to a gene: 4. The CDR3 covers 11 residues. The CDR3 sequence is CSGDRETEAFF. The DNA of the CDR3 is TGCAGCGGCGACAGGGAGACTGAAGCTTTCTTT.

The chain couples TRBV5-3 to TRBJ1-2, with 7 bases matching TRBD1. TRBV5-3 is an open reading frame whose function is uncertain. The ends lost 1 base at V and 4 bases at J; junction bases unmatched: 4. The length of the CDR3 is 14 residues. CDR3: CARSLYRGAYGYTF. In nucleotides, the CDR3 is TGTGCCAGAAGCTTGTACAGGGGCGCCTATGGCTACACCTTC.

The chain links TRBV30 to TRBJ1-5; unclear D gene. V lost 1 base to trimming and J lost 7 bases, with 8 bases between them. The CDR3 consists of 12 residues. The V gene's germline CDR1 is GTSNPN and CDR2 SVGIG (reference sequence). The CDR3 here is CAWSGYRQPQHF. The CDR3 coding sequence is TGTGCCTGGAGTGGATATAGACAGCCCCAGCATTTT.

The gene calls are TRBV3-1 (or the pseudogene TRBV3-2) and TRBJ1-4, with D unclear. Trimming took 8 bases from V and 5 from J, leaving 9 bases between them. Germline values: CDR1 LGHDT, CDR2 YNNKEL (reference sequence). This CDR3 has 12 amino acids. The CDR3 nucleotides are TGTGCCAGCGAGGGCGGGAATGAAAAACTGTTTTTT. Translated: CASEGGNEKLFF.

This chain links TRBV3-1 (or the pseudogene TRBV3-2) with TRBJ2-7, with unresolved D. The V and J ends lost 4 bases and 6 bases respectively, with 13 bases between them. The CDR3 is 13 residues long. The germline V gene encodes CDR1 LGHDT and CDR2 YNNKEL (reference sequence). The CDR3 is CASSPNIDSEQYF. CDR3 DNA: TGTGCCAGCAGCCCCAACATCGATTCCGAGCAGTACTTC.

This clone appeared once. J is TRBJ2-3 and V is TRBV11-2, with D unresolved. V lost 4 bases to trimming and J lost 10 bases, with 9 bases between them. CDR3 length: 11 amino acids. The germline CDR1 and CDR2 sequences are SGHAT and FQNNGV. This CDR3 reads CASSSIPAQYF. CDR3 in DNA: TGTGCCAGCAGCTCTATTCCCGCGCAGTATTTT.

The chain links TRBV19 to TRBJ1-2; 10 nucleotides match TRBD1. Germline loops: CDR1 LNHDA, CDR2 SQIVND (reference sequence). CDR3 length: 13 residues. V was clipped by 5 bases and J by 5 bases; unmatched bases: 2. This CDR3 is CASSGTGDYGYTF. The CDR3 DNA reads TGTGCCAGTAGTGGGACAGGGGATTATGGCTACACCTTC. The variable domain in full, with the rest retrieved from reference TRBV19 and TRBJ1-2, is DGGITQSPKYLFRKEGQNVTLSCEQNLNHDAMYWYRQDPGQGLRLIYYSQIVNDFQKGDIAEGYSVSREKKESFPLTVTSAQKNPTAFYLCASSGTGDYGYTFGSGTRLTVV.

The genes are TRBV5-6 and TRBJ2-1, with TRBD2 matching 9 bases. Germline V gene data show CDR1 as SGHDT and CDR2 as YYEEEE. The V and J ends lost 1 base and 9 bases, in that order; junction bases with no gene match: 17. The CDR3 is made up of 18 amino acids. The CDR3 DNA reads TGTGCCAGCAGCTTGAGAGGGGTCGGGGCTAGCGGGACGGGTGAGCAGTTCTTC. Its translation: CASSLRGVGASGTGEQFF.

The chain has TRBV18 and TRBJ1-1, with D maybe TRBD1 (6 bases). The germline gives CDR1 KGHSH, CDR2 LQKENI. V lost 3 bases to trimming and J lost 6 bases, with 8 bases between them. The CDR3 contains 12 residues. The CDR3 DNA reads as TGTGCCAGCTCACCCCGGACAGCTGAAGCTTTCTTT. It yields the protein CASSPRTAEAFF. The entire variable domain, with the rest obtained from reference TRBV18 and TRBJ1-1, is as follows: NAGVMQNPRHLVRRRGQEARLRCSPMKGHSHVYWYRQLPEEGLKFMVYLQKENIIDESGMPKERFSAEFPKEGPSILRIQQVVRGDSAAYFCASSPRTAEAFFGQGTRLTVV.

The rearrangement joins TRBV15 to TRBJ1-2; 7 bases are shared with TRBD1. Germline lookup yields CDR1 LNHNV and CDR2 YYDKDF (reference sequence). After removal of 3 bases from V and 5 bases from J, the junction contained 3 bases not matched to a gene. The CDR3 length is 13 residues. The CDR3 DNA is TGTGCCACCAGCAGGTCAGGGGGGTATGGCTACACCTTC. Its translation: CATSRSGGYGYTF.

This CDR3 reads CASSPGTYEQYF. In DNA, the CDR3 is TGTGCCAGCAGTCCGGGAACCTACGAGCAGTACTTC. This chain links TRBV6-6 with TRBJ2-7; D may be TRBD2 (5 bases). CDR3 length: 12 amino acids. V was pared by 5 bases and J by 2 bases, with 7 bases between. Germline V gene data show CDR1 as MNHNY and CDR2 as SVGAGI (reference sequence).

This clone has just one count. The chain is built from TRBV27 and TRBJ2-1; 7 bases map to TRBD1. The germline V gene has CDR1 MNHEY and CDR2 SMNVEV (reference sequence). The CDR3 loop spans 15 amino acids. Losses at the gene ends were 5 bases for V and 8 bases for J; bases not matched to a gene: 12. The CDR3 DNA follows: TGTGCCAGCAGTCCGCTCGACAGGGTCCTCGATGAGCAGTTCTTC. Amino acids: CASSPLDRVLDEQFF.